This T cell receptor (beta chain) emerged from a study of blood T cell repertoires in COVID-19. Overall study: The origin of the acute and convalescent COVID-19 samples was the United States, Italy and Spain.

Under the authors' procedure: Estimates of nucleated cell counts were drawn from the amplification of reference gene primers. TCRdb's table, derived via immunoSEQ multiplex PCR, lists solely in-frame clones and lacks some. The V and J calls and clone size are taken from that table; D and trimming were inferred from the DNA. This sample has about 50,000 clones, with about four fifths found just once. The sample was peripheral blood. This clonotype originated in a woman aged 55-70 years with acute or convalescent COVID-19.

The CDR3 DNA follows: TGTGCCAGCAGTTTATCCCCCTTTCTTCCGGGACTAGTATTGGAAGAGCAGTTCTTC. Translation: CASSLSPFLPGLVLEEQFF. The rearrangement uses TRBV27 and TRBJ2-1, with 8 bases matching TRBD2. The ends lost 0 bases at V and 10 bases at J; junction bases unmatched: 20. The CDR3 contains 19 residues. Looked up from germline, CDR1 is MNHEY and CDR2 is SMNVEV (reference sequence).